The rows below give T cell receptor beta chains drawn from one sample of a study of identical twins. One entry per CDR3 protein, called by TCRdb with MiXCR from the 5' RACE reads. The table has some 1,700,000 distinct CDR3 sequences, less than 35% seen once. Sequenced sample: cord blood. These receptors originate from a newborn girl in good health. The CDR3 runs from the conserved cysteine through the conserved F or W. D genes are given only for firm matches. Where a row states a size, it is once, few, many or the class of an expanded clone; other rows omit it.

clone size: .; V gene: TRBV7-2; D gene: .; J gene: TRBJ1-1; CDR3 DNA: TGTGCCAGCAGCTTTCAATGGGGCAGGGCTGAAGCTTTCTTT; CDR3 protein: CASSFQWGRAEAFF
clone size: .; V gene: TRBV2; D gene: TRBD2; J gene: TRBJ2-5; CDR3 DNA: TGTGTCAGCAGTTGGATAGCGGGAGAAGAGACCCAGTACTTC; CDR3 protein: CVSSWIAGEETQYF
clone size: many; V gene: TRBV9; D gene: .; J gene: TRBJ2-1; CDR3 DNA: TGTGCCAGCAGCGTAGATCTCTACGGGCGGTACAATGAGCAGTTCTTC; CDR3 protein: CASSVDLYGRYNEQFF
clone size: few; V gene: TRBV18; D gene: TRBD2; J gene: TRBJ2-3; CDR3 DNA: TGTGCCAGCTCACCTAGCGGGCCGACCACAGATACGCAGTATTTT; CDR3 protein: CASSPSGPTTDTQYF
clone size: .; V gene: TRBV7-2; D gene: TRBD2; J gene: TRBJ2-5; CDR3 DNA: TGTGCCAGCAGCTTCTTAGCGGGGGGGCGAGAGACCCAGTACTTC; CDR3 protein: CASSFLAGGRETQYF
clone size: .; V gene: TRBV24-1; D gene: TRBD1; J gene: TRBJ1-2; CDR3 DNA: TGTGCCACCAGTGATCCTGACAGGGCTAACTATGGCTACACCTTC; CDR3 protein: CATSDPDRANYGYTF
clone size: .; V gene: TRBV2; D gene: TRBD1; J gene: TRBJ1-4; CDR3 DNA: TGTGCCAGCAGTGGGGCCGGGACAGGGGATGGAAAACTGTTTTTT; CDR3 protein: CASSGAGTGDGKLFF
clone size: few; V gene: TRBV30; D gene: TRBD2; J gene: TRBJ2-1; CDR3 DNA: TGTGCCTGGAGTTGGACTAGCGGGGGTTACAATGAGCAGTTCTTC; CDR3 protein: CAWSWTSGGYNEQFF
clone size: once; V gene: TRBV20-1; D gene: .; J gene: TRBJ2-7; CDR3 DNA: TGCAGTGTGGGCAGGGGTGCCTACGAGCAGTACTTC; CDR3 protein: CSVGRGAYEQYF
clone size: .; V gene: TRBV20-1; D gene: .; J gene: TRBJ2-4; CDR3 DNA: TGCAGTGCTCAACCTGGGGCTAATGAGCAGTACTTC; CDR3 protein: CSAQPGANEQYF
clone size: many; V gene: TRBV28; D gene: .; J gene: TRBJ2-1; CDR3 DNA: TGTGCCAGCAGTTTGGTTTCCCTAGGCAATGAGCAGTTCTTC; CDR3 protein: CASSLVSLGNEQFF
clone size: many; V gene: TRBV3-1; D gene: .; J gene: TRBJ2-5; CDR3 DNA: TGTGCCAGCCCTCGGGACGTCCAAGAGACCCAGTACTTC; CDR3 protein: CASPRDVQETQYF
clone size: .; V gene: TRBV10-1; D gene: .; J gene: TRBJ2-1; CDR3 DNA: TGCGCCAGCACCGAGACTACCCGCGGTGAGCAGTTCTTC; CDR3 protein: CASTETTRGEQFF
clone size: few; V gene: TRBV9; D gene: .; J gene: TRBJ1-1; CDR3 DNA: TGTGCCAGCAGCGTAGATCAACGGTACACTGAAGCTTTCTTT; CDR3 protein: CASSVDQRYTEAFF
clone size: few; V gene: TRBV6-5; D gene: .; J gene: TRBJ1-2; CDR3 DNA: TGTGCCAGCAGTTACTGTTACAGGGAGGACTATGGCTACACCTTC; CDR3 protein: CASSYCYREDYGYTF
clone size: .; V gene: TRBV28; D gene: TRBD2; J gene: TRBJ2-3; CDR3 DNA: TGTGCCAGCAGTTTATTGGCCCTCGGACTAGCGGGAGCAGATACGCAGTATTTT; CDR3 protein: CASSLLALGLAGADTQYF
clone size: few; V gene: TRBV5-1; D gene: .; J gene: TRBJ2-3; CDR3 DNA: TGCGCCAGCAGCTTGACCGTCCGAGGGTTAATTAGCACAGATACGCAGTATTTT; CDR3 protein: CASSLTVRGLISTDTQYF
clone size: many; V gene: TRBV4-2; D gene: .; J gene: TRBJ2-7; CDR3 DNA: TGTGCCAGCAGCCCTGTTTTTCGGGAGAGCGACGAGCAGTACTTC; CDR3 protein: CASSPVFRESDEQYF
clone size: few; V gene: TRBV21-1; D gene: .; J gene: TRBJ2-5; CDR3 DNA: TGTGCCAGCAGCAAAAGGCCTAAAACTAGCGGAGAGTACCAAGAGACCCAGTACTTC; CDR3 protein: CASSKRPKTSGEYQETQYF
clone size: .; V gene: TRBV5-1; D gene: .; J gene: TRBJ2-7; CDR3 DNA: TGCGCCAGCAGCAGGGACCCAGCCTACGAGCAGTACTTC; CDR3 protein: CASSRDPAYEQYF
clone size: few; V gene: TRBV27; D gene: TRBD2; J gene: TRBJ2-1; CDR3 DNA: TGTGCCAGCAGCCCAAACCTAGCGGGGTTATACAATGAGCAGTTCTTC; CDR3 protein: CASSPNLAGLYNEQFF
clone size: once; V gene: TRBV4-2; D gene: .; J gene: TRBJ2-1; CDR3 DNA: TGTGCCAGCAGCCAAGATGAGCTGCGAAATGAGCAGTTCTTC; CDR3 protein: CASSQDELRNEQFF
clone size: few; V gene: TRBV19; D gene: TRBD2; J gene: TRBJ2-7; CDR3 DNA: TGTGCCAGTAGTTTCGGCGGGGGGTACGACTACGAGCAGTACTTC; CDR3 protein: CASSFGGGYDYEQYF
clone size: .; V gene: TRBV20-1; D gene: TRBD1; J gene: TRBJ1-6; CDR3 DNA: TGCAGTGCCCCCCGGGACAGCGTGGGGGATTCACCCCTCCACTTT; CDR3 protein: CSAPRDSVGDSPLHF
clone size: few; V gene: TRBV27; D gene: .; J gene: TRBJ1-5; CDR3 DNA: TGTGCAACAGGAAGGTTCAATCAGCCCCAGCATTTT; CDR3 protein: CATGRFNQPQHF
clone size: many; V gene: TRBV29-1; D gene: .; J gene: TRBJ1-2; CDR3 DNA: TGCAGCGTTGCACTCGGGACCGCGTATGGCTACACCTTC; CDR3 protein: CSVALGTAYGYTF
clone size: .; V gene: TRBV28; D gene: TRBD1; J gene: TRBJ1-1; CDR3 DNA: TGTGCCAGCAGTCGGACAGGGTCGGTGGAAGCTTTCTTT; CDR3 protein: CASSRTGSVEAFF
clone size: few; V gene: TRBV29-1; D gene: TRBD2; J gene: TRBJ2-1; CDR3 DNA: TGCAGCGCAACCACCTGGAGCGGGAGGGGGAATGAGCAGTTCTTC; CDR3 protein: CSATTWSGRGNEQFF
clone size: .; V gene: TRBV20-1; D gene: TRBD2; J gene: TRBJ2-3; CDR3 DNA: TGCAGTGCTAGTCGGCGGGGGGGCCGAGATACGCAGTATTTT; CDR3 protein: CSASRRGGRDTQYF